This T cell receptor beta chain stems from a study of molecular identifiers for immune sequencing clone quantification. One entry per CDR3 protein, called by TCRdb with MiXCR from the PCR reads. The sample has approximately 670,000 distinct CDR3 sequences; less than 20% are singletons. The sequenced sample consisted of naive CD8+ T cells from blood, with Jurkat cell RNA spiked in. Subset specified: FACS-sorted CD8+CD4-CCR7+CD45RA+ naive T cells. This clonotype was obtained from a human donor in good health. Some libraries in this study had Jurkat cell RNA spiked in.

The CDR3 bases are TGTGCCAGCTCGGGGGGACAGAGTTTGACGATCTACGAGCAGTACTTC. Translating gives CASSGGQSLTIYEQYF. The chain links TRBV18 to TRBJ2-7; TRBD1 might be the D (7 bases). The CDR3 length is 16 residues. Germline-derived CDR1 and CDR2 are KGHSH and LQKENI. The germline V and J ends were trimmed by 6 bases and 3 bases, with 21 bases remaining between them.